The 4 T cell receptor beta chains below come from one sample, sequenced in a study of blood T cell repertoires in COVID-19. Sequencing used immunoSEQ multiplex PCR; TCRdb keeps in-frame clones, though not all of them. The table shows tens of thousands of clones, with around four fifths occurring only once. The material sequenced was peripheral blood. The receptors originated from a man aged 45-60 years with active COVID-19.

The chain uses TRBV10-3 and TRBJ2-7; TRBD1 matches 8 bases. V lost 2 bases to trimming and J lost 4 bases; unmatched junction nucleotides: 1. Germline V gene data show CDR1 as ENHRY and CDR2 as SYGVKD. The CDR3 extends over 13 amino acids. CDR3 DNA sequence: TGTGCCATCAGTGAGACAGGGGGGTACGAGCAGTACTTC. This codes for CAISETGGYEQYF.

The sample holds a few counts of this clone. The genes are TRBV5-1 and TRBJ2-1; 10 bases line up with TRBD2. V shed 3 bases, J shed 3 bases, and the junction held 3 bases outside the gene matches. The germline V gene has CDR1 SGHRS and CDR2 YFSETQ. The CDR3 spans 15 residues. This chain's CDR3 is CASSSSGGIYNEQFF. CDR3 sequence (DNA): TGCGCCAGCAGCTCTAGCGGGGGCATCTACAATGAGCAGTTCTTC.

The rearrangement links TRBV28 to TRBJ2-5, with 7 bases identical to TRBD2. In germline, CDR1 is MDHEN, CDR2 SYDVKM. The CDR3 totals 14 residues. V lost 8 bases, J lost 1 base, and 7 bases stayed unmatched. DNA for the CDR3: TGTGCCAGCTCCGCGGGAGCCATCCAAGAGACCCAGTACTTC. Its protein product is CASSAGAIQETQYF.

This chain connects TRBV5-4 to TRBJ2-3; 10 bases match TRBD2. The V gene end was trimmed by 8 bases and the J gene end by 2 bases; junction bases not matched to a gene: 5. This CDR3 comprises 14 residues. Germline V CDR1 and CDR2: SGHNT, YYREEE (reference sequence). This CDR3 reads CASRTSGLTDTQYF. CDR3 coding DNA: TGTGCCAGTAGGACTAGCGGTCTCACAGATACGCAGTATTTT.